The 8 T cell receptor beta chains in this list originate from one sample, sequenced in a study of a mutant IDH1 vaccine in newly diagnosed glioma (dated by TCRdb to the early 2020s). The time point label for this specimen denotes: week 35, safety follow-up. A 20-mer mutant IDH1 peptide at 300 micrograms in Montanide made up each vaccine dose, which was injected subcutaneously together with topical imiquimod. For these receptors, no antigen is known. The library came from the immunoSEQ multiplex PCR assay. The immuneACCESS repertoire file appears here via TCRdb, limited to in-frame rearrangements. These files lack a portion of the clones; in checked studies, under half of the deficit traces to unresolved V genes, and the cause of the others is not known. This sample lists about 31,000 clones; around 82% were detected once. Around 11% of the sample belongs to the ten largest clones. Sample: PBMCs, taken from a glioma patient whose treatment included an IDH1 peptide vaccine. These receptors originate from a woman between 35 and 50 years old with glioma.

The chain couples TRBV27 to TRBJ2-5; D perhaps matches TRBD2 (6 bases). The CDR3 extends over 15 amino acids. The germline V gene encodes CDR1 MNHEY and CDR2 SMNVEV (reference sequence). Between the trimmed V and J ends, which lost 5 bases and 0 bases, there was a span of 13 bases. DNA for the CDR3: TGTGCCAGCAGTCGACTGGGGACTGACCAAGAGACCCAGTACTTC. Its protein is CASSRLGTDQETQYF.

This chain uses TRBV10-3 with TRBJ2-7, with D possibly being TRBD1 (6 bases). Germline V gene data show CDR1 as ENHRY and CDR2 as SYGVKD. The V and J ends lost 6 bases and 0 bases respectively, with 12 bases between them. The CDR3 spans 14 residues. The chain's CDR3 is CAISTQGPSYEQYF. The CDR3 DNA sequence: TGTGCCATCAGCACCCAGGGGCCCTCCTACGAGCAGTACTTC.

The genes are TRBV18 and TRBJ1-4; no clear D gene. The CDR3 has 12 residues. In germline, CDR1 is KGHSH, CDR2 LQKENI. V shed 3 bases and J shed 4 bases, with 3 bases lying between them. The CDR3 protein is CASSPGNEKLFF. The CDR3 DNA is TGTGCCAGCTCACCCGGTAATGAAAAACTGTTTTTT. The variable domain in full, completed from reference TRBV18 and TRBJ1-4, reads NAGVMQNPRHLVRRRGQEARLRCSPMKGHSHVYWYRQLPEEGLKFMVYLQKENIIDESGMPKERFSAEFPKEGPSILRIQQVVRGDSAAYFCASSPGNEKLFFGSGTQLSVL.

This clone was counted between two and nine times. The chain employs TRBV5-4 and TRBJ1-6; D remains unclear. Germline-derived CDR1 and CDR2 are SGHNT and YYREEE (reference sequence). With 4 bases removed from V and 10 bases from J, the gap between germline ends came to 15 bases. The CDR3 has 14 residues. This CDR3 is CASSLTLPGSPLHF. The CDR3 nucleotides are TGTGCCAGCAGCCTGACCTTACCGGGGTCACCCCTCCACTTT.

The chain has TRBV30 and TRBJ2-5; 7 bases line up with TRBD2. The trim removed 0 bases at V and 4 bases at J, leaving 8 bases unmatched. The length of the CDR3 is 15 residues. Germline assignment: CDR1 GTSNPN and CDR2 SVGIG (reference sequence). This CDR3 is CAWSVRLGGSETQYF. In DNA form, the CDR3 reads TGTGCCTGGAGTGTCCGATTGGGGGGGTCAGAGACCCAGTACTTC.

The CDR3 spells CATAGRNYYGYTF. CDR3 nucleotide sequence: TGTGCCACCGCGGGACGGAATTACTATGGCTACACCTTC. The chain recombines TRBV10-3 with TRBJ1-2, with a tentative D call TRBD1 (5 bases). V lost 10 bases and J lost 3, with 15 bases in between. This CDR3 comprises 13 residues. CDR1 and CDR2 (germline): ENHRY, SYGVKD.

J is TRBJ2-3 and V is TRBV30; either TRBD1 or TRBD2 may supply D (7 bases each). The germline V gene encodes CDR1 GTSNPN and CDR2 SVGIG (reference sequence). The CDR3 runs 14 residues. Trimming left V 0 bases short and J 4 bases short, with 11 bases between. The chain's CDR3 is CAWSVQGGPDTQYF. For the CDR3, the DNA is TGTGCCTGGAGTGTTCAGGGGGGGCCAGATACGCAGTATTTT.

The chain joins TRBV9 to TRBJ2-7, with D perhaps matching TRBD1 or TRBD2 (5 bases each). V was cut by 0 bases and J by 0 bases, with 10 bases left in between. CDR1 and CDR2 from the germline V gene are SGDLS and YYNGEE. The CDR3 covers 15 residues. The CDR3 region has the DNA TGTGCCAGCAGCGTAGGGGACGGGCCCTCCTACGAGCAGTACTTC. Translation: CASSVGDGPSYEQYF.